What follows are 2 T cell receptor beta chains derived from one specimen sequenced in a study of prognosis after radiotherapy for stage I lung cancer. It was by two-round multiplex PCR that TCR beta CDR3 was amplified from genomic DNA. Gene-specific TRBV and TRBJ primers were used in PCR round one. Each CDR3 protein is one row after TCRdb ran MiXCR on the multiplex PCR reads. The table records approximately 10,000 distinct CDR3 sequences, about a third of them present only once. Sequences were derived from PBMCs, sampled before or after stereotactic body radiation therapy (not recorded which). These receptors originate from a donor aged 50 or older with non-small cell lung cancer.

This sequence joins TRBV10-2 and TRBJ2-1, with D possibly being TRBD1 or TRBD2 (5 bases each). The V gene's germline CDR1 is WSHSY and CDR2 SAAADI. The CDR3 has 18 residues. With 0 bases removed from V and 1 base from J, the gap between germline ends came to 16 bases. CDR3 sequence: CASSESGGGIRSYNEQFF. CDR3 DNA sequence: TGCGCCAGCAGTGAGTCTGGGGGTGGGATCAGGTCCTACAATGAGCAGTTCTTC.

A note on this clonotype: A single base is all that separates this from a far larger clone, so a read error is likely. The chain employs TRBV6-1 and TRBJ2-7; the D gene is possibly TRBD1 (7 bases). The V and J ends lost 6 bases and 2 bases respectively, with 11 bases between them. CDR3 length: 13 amino acids. Germline-derived CDR1 and CDR2 are MNHNS and SASEGT. The CDR3 loop reads CASRRDSTYEQYF. The CDR3 DNA follows: TGTGCCAGCAGGCGGGACAGCACCTACGAGCAGTACTTC.